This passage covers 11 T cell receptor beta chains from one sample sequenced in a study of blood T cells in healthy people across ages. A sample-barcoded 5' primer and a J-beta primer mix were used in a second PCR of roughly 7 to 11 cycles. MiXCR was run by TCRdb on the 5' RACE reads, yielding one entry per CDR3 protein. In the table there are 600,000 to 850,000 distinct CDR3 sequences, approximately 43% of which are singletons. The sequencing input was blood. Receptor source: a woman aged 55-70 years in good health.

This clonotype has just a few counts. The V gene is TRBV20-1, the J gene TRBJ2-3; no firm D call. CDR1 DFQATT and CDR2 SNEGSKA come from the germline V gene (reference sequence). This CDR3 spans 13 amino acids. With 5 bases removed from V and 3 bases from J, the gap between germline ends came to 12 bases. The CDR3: CSAAGSATDTQYF. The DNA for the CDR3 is TGCAGTGCTGCTGGGTCGGCGACAGATACGCAGTATTTT.

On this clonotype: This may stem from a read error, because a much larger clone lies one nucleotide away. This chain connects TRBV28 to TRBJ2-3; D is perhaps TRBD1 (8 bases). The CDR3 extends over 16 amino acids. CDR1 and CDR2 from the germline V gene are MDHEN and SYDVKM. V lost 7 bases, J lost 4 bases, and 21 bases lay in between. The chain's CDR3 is CASKPRGGQASDTQYF. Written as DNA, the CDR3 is TGTGCCAGCAAACCTAGGGGGGGACAGGCATCAGATACGCAGTATTTT.

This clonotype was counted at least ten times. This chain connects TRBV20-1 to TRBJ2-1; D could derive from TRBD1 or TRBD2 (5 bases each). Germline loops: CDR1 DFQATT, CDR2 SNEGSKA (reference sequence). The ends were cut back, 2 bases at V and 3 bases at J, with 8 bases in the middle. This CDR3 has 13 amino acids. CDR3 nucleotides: TGCAGTGCTAGAACGGGGCTCTACAATGAGCAGTTCTTC. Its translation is CSARTGLYNEQFF.

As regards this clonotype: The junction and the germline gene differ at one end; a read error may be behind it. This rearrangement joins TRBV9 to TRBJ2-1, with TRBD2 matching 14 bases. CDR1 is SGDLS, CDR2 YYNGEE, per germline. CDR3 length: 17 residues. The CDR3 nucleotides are TGTGCCAGCAGCGCTCACTCCGGGACTAGCGGGGGCAATGAGCGGTTCTTC. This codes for CASSAHSGTSGGNERFF.

Here the CDR3 DNA reads TGTGCCAGCAGCCCCCATCTGACTAGCGGGCAAGAGACCCAGTACTTC. Protein: CASSPHLTSGQETQYF. The chain combines TRBV11-2 with TRBJ2-5; TRBD2 matches 10 bases. This CDR3 has 16 amino acids. Germline assignment: CDR1 SGHAT and CDR2 FQNNGV. The J segment lost 2 bases and the V segment lost 5 bases, leaving 8 bases of the junction unmatched.

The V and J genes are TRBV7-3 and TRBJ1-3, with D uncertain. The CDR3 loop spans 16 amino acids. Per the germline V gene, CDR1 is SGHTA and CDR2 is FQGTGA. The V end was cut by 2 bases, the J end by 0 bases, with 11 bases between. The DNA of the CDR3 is TGTGCCAGCAGCTTAGACGGGTGGAGCTCTGGAAACACCATATATTTT. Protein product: CASSLDGWSSGNTIYF.

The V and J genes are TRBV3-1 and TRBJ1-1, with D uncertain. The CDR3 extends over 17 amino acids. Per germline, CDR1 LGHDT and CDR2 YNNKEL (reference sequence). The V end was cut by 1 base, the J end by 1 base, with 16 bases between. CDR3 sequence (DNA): TGTGCCAGCAGCCAAGTCAGTGGGCGGTCTAAGAACACTGAAGCTTTCTTT. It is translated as CASSQVSGRSKNTEAFF. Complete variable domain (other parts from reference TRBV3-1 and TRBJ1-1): DTAVSQTPKYLVTQMGNDKSIKCEQNLGHDTMYWYKQDSKKFLKIMFSYNNKELIINETVPNRFSPKSPDKAHLNLHINSLELGDSAVYFCASSQVSGRSKNTEAFFGQGTRLTVV.

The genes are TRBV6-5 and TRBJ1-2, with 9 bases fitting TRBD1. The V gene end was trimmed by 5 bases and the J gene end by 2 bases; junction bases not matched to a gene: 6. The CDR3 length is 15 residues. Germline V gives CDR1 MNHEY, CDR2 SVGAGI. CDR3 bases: TGTGCCAGCAGTCGACGGGGGACAGGGAACTATGGCTACACCTTC. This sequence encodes CASSRRGTGNYGYTF.

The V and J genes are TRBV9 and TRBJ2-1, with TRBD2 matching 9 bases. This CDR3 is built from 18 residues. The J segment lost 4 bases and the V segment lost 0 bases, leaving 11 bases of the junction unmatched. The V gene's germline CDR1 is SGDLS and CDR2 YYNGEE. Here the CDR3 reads CASSVGPRAGGLYNEQFF. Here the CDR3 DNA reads TGTGCCAGCAGCGTAGGTCCCCGCGCGGGGGGGCTGTACAATGAGCAGTTCTTC. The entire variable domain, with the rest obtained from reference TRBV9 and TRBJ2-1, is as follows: DSGVTQTPKHLITATGQRVTLRCSPRSGDLSVYWYQQSLDQGLQFLIQYYNGEERAKGNILERFSAQQFPDLHSELNLSSLELGDSALYFCASSVGPRAGGLYNEQFFGPGTRLTVL.

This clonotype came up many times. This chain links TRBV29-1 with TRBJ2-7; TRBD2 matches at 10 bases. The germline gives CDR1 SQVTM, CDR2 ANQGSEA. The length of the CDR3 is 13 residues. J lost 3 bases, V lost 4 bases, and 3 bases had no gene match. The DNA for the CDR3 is TGCAGCGTTGCGGGGACTAGCGACTACGAGCAGTACTTC. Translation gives CSVAGTSDYEQYF.

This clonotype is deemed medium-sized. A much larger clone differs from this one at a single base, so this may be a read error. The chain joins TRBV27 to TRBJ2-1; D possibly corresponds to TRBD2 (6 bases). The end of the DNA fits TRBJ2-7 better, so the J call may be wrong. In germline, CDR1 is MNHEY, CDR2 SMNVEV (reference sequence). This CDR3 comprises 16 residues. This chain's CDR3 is CASSFFGAGPYNEQYF. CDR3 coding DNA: TGTGCCAGCAGTTTCTTCGGCGCGGGGCCCTACAATGAGCAGTACTTC.